This T cell receptor (beta chain) was documented in a study of shared clonotypes between healthy human individuals. On this clone: Its cognate antigen is unknown.

Broader study findings: Between four donors, naive CD4 clonotypes were shared at a level of about 5%.

The repertoire was sequenced with immunoSEQ multiplex PCR; TCRdb's copy has only in-frame clones and lacks some. The sample includes roughly 1,000,000 clones, more than 75% of them seen just once. The V end was cut by 4 bases, the J end by 2 bases, with 22 bases between. Germline loops: CDR1 SGHKS, CDR2 YYEKEE (reference sequence). CDR3 size: 18 residues. The source material was memory CD4+ T cells from PBMCs. As for subset: CD45RA-negative fraction. The sequence was obtained from a man between 18 and 35 years old in good health. Some clones in this sample may be carry-over from other donors' samples. V usage is TRBV5-5 and J usage is TRBJ2-1, with D possibly TRBD1 on 6 matching bases. The CDR3 sequence: CASSPRPSGAHTYNEQFF. The CDR3 bases are TGTGCCAGCAGCCCGAGGCCGTCAGGGGCTCATACCTACAATGAGCAGTTCTTC.